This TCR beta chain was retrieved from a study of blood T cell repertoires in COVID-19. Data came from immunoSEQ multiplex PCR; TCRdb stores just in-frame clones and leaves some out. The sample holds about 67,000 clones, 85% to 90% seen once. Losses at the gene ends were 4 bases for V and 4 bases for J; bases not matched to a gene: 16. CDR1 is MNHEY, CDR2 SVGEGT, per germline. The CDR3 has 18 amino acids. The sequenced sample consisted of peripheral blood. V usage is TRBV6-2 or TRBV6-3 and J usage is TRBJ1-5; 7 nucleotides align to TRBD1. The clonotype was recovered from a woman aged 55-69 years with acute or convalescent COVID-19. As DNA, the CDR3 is TGTGCCAGCAGTTTCTCAGGGGGAAAGGTATACGAGAATCAGCCCCAGCATTTT. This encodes CASSFSGGKVYENQPQHF.